This record covers a single TCR beta chain. What it binds is unknown. The data are from a study of cytomegalovirus exposure and HLA in healthy donors. Points from the study as a whole: It was found in a later analysis that first-cohort TCR clusters tended to co-occur in the 90 to 150 validation repertoires. The study flagged some 170 TCR beta chains as cytomegalovirus-associated.

TCRdb's table, derived via immunoSEQ multiplex PCR, lists solely in-frame clones and lacks some. This sample has about 400,000 clones, with just over 85% found just once. This CDR3 has 16 amino acids. V shed 5 bases, J shed 1 base, and the junction held 4 bases outside the gene matches. Looked up from germline, CDR1 is MDHEN and CDR2 is SYDVKM. Sequenced sample: PBMCs. This chain uses TRBV28 with TRBJ2-2; 10 bases fit TRBD2. This receptor was identified in a woman aged 18-35 years in good health and CMV-seronegative. The CDR3 coding sequence is TGTGCCAGCAGTCACCGGACTAGCGGGAACACCGGGGAGCTGTTTTTT. Its protein product is CASSHRTSGNTGELFF.